These 18 T cell receptor beta chains share one sample of origin, sequenced in a study of CD8 T cells in ankylosing spondylitis. Study conclusions and caveats: Made up of about eight highly homologous variants, a TCR beta motif appeared characteristic of ankylosing spondylitis blood.

Using its own MiXCR run on the 5' RACE reads, TCRdb lists one record per CDR3 protein. The table has some 450,000 distinct CDR3 sequences, over 15% seen once. The antigens these receptors bind are not known. Material: blood, either unsorted or a sorted T cell fraction (not recorded which). The receptors derive from a male donor with ankylosing spondylitis.

This clonotype was recorded a few times. This rearrangement joins TRBV28 to TRBJ2-3, with 9 bases aligning to TRBD2. V was clipped by 3 bases and J by 1 base; unmatched bases: 5. The CDR3 has 16 amino acids. The germline gives CDR1 MDHEN, CDR2 SYDVKM. CDR3 protein: CASSFAGGLGTDTQYF. DNA of the CDR3: TGTGCCAGCAGTTTTGCGGGGGGGTTGGGCACAGATACGCAGTATTTT.

The chain employs TRBV9 and TRBJ2-5; 13 positions match TRBD2. CDR1 SGDLS and CDR2 YYNGEE come from the germline V gene. The V gene end was trimmed by 5 bases and the J gene end by 9 bases; junction bases not matched to a gene: 10. The CDR3 is 15 residues long. CDR3 DNA: TGTGCCAGCAGTCCCCCCGGGACTAGCGGGGAGTCCCAGTACTTC. Translated: CASSPPGTSGESQYF.

The table lists this clonotype with a few counts. This chain connects TRBV5-1 to TRBJ1-1; 7 bases match TRBD1. V trimming: 4 bases; J trimming: 6 bases; junction bases outside the gene matches: 12. This CDR3 spans 15 amino acids. CDR1 is SGHRS, CDR2 YFSETQ, per germline. CDR3 in DNA: TGCGCCAGCAGCAGACAGGGCACCACCCCCCCTGAAGCTTTCTTT. Its protein is CASSRQGTTPPEAFF. Full variable domain (rest looked up from reference TRBV5-1 and TRBJ1-1): KAGVTQTPRYLIKTRGQQVTLSCSPISGHRSVSWYQQTPGQGLQFLFEYFSETQRNKGNFPGRFSGRQFSNSRSEMNVSTLELGDSALYLCASSRQGTTPPEAFFGQGTRLTVV.

This clonotype has more than one count but fewer than ten. This chain connects TRBV20-1 to TRBJ2-7; 10 nucleotides align to TRBD2. Per the germline V gene, CDR1 is DFQATT and CDR2 is SNEGSKA (reference sequence). With V trimmed by 2 bases and J by 3 bases, 7 bases remained unmatched. This CDR3 contains 15 residues. CDR3 DNA: TGCAGTGCTAGACCATCTAGCGGGAGCCACTACGAGCAGTACTTC. Its translation: CSARPSSGSHYEQYF.

The chain uses TRBV20-1 and TRBJ1-1; 11 nucleotides align to TRBD1. Germline V lookup: CDR1 DFQATT, CDR2 SNEGSKA (reference sequence). The CDR3 length is 16 residues. Unmatched junction bases numbered 5, after V lost 0 bases and J lost 2 bases. The CDR3 here is CSARDAGQGANTEAFF. The CDR3 bases are TGCAGTGCTAGAGACGCCGGACAGGGGGCTAACACTGAAGCTTTCTTT.

The chain couples TRBV7-6 to TRBJ2-1, with 9 bases aligning to TRBD2. V was clipped by 5 bases and J by 4 bases; unmatched bases: 9. This CDR3 contains 16 residues. Looked up from germline, CDR1 is SGHVS and CDR2 is FNYEAQ. The CDR3 DNA reads TGTGCCAGCAGCCAGGGCGCTAGCGGGGATTACAATGAGCAGTTCTTC. It yields the protein CASSQGASGDYNEQFF.

This clonotype was detected a few times. This sequence joins TRBV18 and TRBJ1-2, with D uncertain. V lost 1 base, J lost 8 bases, and 11 bases lay in between. Germline-derived CDR1 and CDR2 are KGHSH and LQKENI. The CDR3 totals 13 residues. CDR3 DNA sequence: TGTGCCAGCTCACCACAAGAGGAGGAAGGCTACACCTTC. Its translation is CASSPQEEEGYTF.

The chain links TRBV7-9 to TRBJ2-1; 10 nucleotides match TRBD2. CDR1 is SEHNR, CDR2 FQNEAQ, per germline (reference sequence). The CDR3 contains 16 residues. The V segment lost 2 bases and the J segment 9 bases; nucleotides outside the gene matches: 10. The DNA for the CDR3 is TGTGCCAGCAGCTTAAAACGGAGCGGGGGGGCTAGTGAGCAGTTCTTC. It specifies CASSLKRSGGASEQFF.

This clonotype was seen many times. The chain joins TRBV15 to TRBJ2-1; 7 bases are a match to TRBD1. Germline-derived CDR1 and CDR2 are LNHNV and YYDKDF (reference sequence). The length of the CDR3 is 16 residues. V dropped 3 bases and J dropped 2; count of bases not matched to a gene: 7. The CDR3 protein is CATSSGRTGAYNEQFF. In DNA form, the CDR3 reads TGTGCCACCAGCAGTGGTCGTACAGGGGCCTACAATGAGCAGTTCTTC.

This clonotype was picked up a small number of times. The chain has TRBV3-1 and TRBJ2-7; 14 nucleotides line up with TRBD2. Germline CDR1 reads LGHDT; CDR2 reads YNNKEL (reference sequence). This CDR3 region has 15 residues. V trimming: 6 bases; J trimming: 4 bases; junction bases outside the gene matches: 5. The CDR3: CASSPRTSGRYEQYF. The CDR3 region has the DNA TGTGCCAGCAGTCCTCGGACTAGCGGGAGGTACGAGCAGTACTTC.

This clonotype was detected only a few times. This rearrangement joins TRBV6-2 or TRBV6-3 to TRBJ2-1; the match to TRBD2 covers 14 bases. Unmatched junction bases numbered 17, after V lost 2 bases and J lost 2 bases. The V gene's germline CDR1 is MNHEY and CDR2 SVGEGT. This CDR3 is built from 22 residues. The CDR3 DNA sequence: TGTGCCAGCAGTTACATAGGCGGACTCTCTAGGACTAGCGGGAGGCCCTACAATGAGCAGTTCTTC. It yields the protein CASSYIGGLSRTSGRPYNEQFF.

V is TRBV24-1 and J is TRBJ1-1; no reliable D call. This CDR3 spans 13 amino acids. Germline CDR1 and CDR2: KGHDR and SFDVKD. The V end was cut by 4 bases, the J end by 0 bases, with 5 bases between. CDR3 sequence reads: CATSDGMNTEAFF. Written as DNA, the CDR3 is TGTGCCACCAGTGACGGAATGAACACTGAAGCTTTCTTT.

The CDR3 DNA reads as TGTGCCAGCACCCCCGGGGGCTATGGCTACACCTTC. This sequence encodes CASTPGGYGYTF. The V and J genes are TRBV12-3 or TRBV12-4 and TRBJ1-2; possibly TRBD1 for D (5 bases). Trimming left V 7 bases short and J 4 bases short, with 10 bases between. The CDR3 length is 12 residues.

This clonotype was seen only a few times. The J gene is TRBJ2-3, the V gene TRBV20-1; 7 positions agree with TRBD2. The V gene's germline CDR1 is DFQATT and CDR2 SNEGSKA (reference sequence). Losses at the gene ends were 4 bases for V and 0 bases for J; bases not matched to a gene: 7. The CDR3 length is 15 residues. The CDR3 nucleotides are TGCAGTGCTATCAAGCGGGGAACCAGCACAGATACGCAGTATTTT. Protein product: CSAIKRGTSTDTQYF.

In its sample, this clonotype was seen a few times. The V gene is TRBV6-2 or TRBV6-3, the J gene TRBJ1-5, with D hard to call. Trimming cost V 2 bases and J 3 bases, with 11 bases left between them. The CDR3 is 15 amino acids. Germline V gene lookup returns CDR1 MNHEY and CDR2 SVGEGT. CDR3 residues: CASSYQQRPNQPQHF. The CDR3 nucleotides read TGTGCCAGCAGTTACCAACAGCGACCCAATCAGCCCCAGCATTTT.

This clonotype was detected only a few times. V gene TRBV5-1 combines with J gene TRBJ1-6; D unresolved. CDR3 length: 14 residues. The V end was cut by 4 bases, the J end by 6 bases, with 11 bases between. Germline assignment: CDR1 SGHRS and CDR2 YFSETQ. The CDR3 region has the DNA TGCGCCAGCAGCGAGGGCTATTCTAATTCACCCCTCCACTTT. Translation: CASSEGYSNSPLHF.

This chain links TRBV20-1 with TRBJ2-1, with 8 bases that match TRBD2. The ends lost 0 bases at V and 3 bases at J; junction bases unmatched: 13. Germline V gene lookup returns CDR1 DFQATT and CDR2 SNEGSKA (reference sequence). The CDR3 loop spans 18 amino acids. CDR3 DNA sequence: TGCAGTGCTAGAGAGAGGTTTACGGGGCGGGGGGTCTACAATGAGCAGTTCTTC. This encodes CSARERFTGRGVYNEQFF.

This clonotype was seen a few times. V gene TRBV10-3 combines with J gene TRBJ2-7; 12 bases agree with TRBD1. Germline trimming cut 5 bases from V and 7 bases from J; bases unmatched to any gene: 9. Germline CDR1 and CDR2: ENHRY and SYGVKD. This CDR3 has 15 residues. The CDR3 sequence is CAISQGDRGLGEQYF. DNA for the CDR3: TGTGCCATCAGTCAAGGGGACAGGGGGCTTGGGGAGCAGTACTTC.